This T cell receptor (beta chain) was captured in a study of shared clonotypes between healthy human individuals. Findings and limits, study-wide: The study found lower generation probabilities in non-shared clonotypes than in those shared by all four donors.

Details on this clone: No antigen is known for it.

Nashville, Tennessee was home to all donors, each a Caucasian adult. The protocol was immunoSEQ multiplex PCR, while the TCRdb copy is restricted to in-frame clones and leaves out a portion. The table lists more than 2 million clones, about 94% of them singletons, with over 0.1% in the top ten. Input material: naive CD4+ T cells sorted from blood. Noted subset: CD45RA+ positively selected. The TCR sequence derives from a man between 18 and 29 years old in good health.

The CDR3 here is CASRTGVNYGYTF. CDR3 DNA sequence: TGTGCCAGCAGAACAGGAGTTAACTATGGCTACACCTTC. The V call is TRBV6-1, the J call TRBJ1-2, with D maybe TRBD1 (5 bases). CDR1 is MNHNS, CDR2 SASEGT, per germline. This CDR3 has 13 residues. V dropped 6 bases and J dropped 1 base, with 9 bases sitting between them.